This TCR beta chain came from a study of post-analysis software for immune sequencing data. Across the study: Both relapsing-remitting and secondary progressive multiple sclerosis featured among the disease courses, as did progressive-relapsing multiple sclerosis.

On this clonotype itself: Its target is not known.

General study results and limits: With F measure, samples from one preparation batch clustered together strongly. About five TRBV segments were more frequent in patients than controls; TRBV5-6, TRBV5-1 and TRBV20-1 belonged to this group.

CDR1 is SQVTM, CDR2 ANQGSEA, per germline. The CDR3 runs to 14 residues. V lost 3 bases to trimming and J lost 3 bases, with 14 bases between them. Unique molecular identifiers had been added to the TCR beta cDNA libraries. TCRdb passed the PCR reads through MiXCR, listing each CDR3 protein once. The table shows a few hundred thousand distinct CDR3 sequences, with around a third occurring only once. The clonotype comes from a girl aged 2-17 years with multiple sclerosis. The sequenced sample consisted of blood. V usage is TRBV29-1 and J usage is TRBJ1-2; the D gene is possibly TRBD1 (5 bases). This CDR3 reads CSVDAGRADYGYTF. Written as DNA, the CDR3 is TGCAGCGTTGATGCCGGCAGGGCCGACTATGGCTACACCTTC.